The next 20 T cell receptor beta chains were all read from a single sample in a study of blood T cell repertoires in COVID-19. Method: immunoSEQ multiplex PCR; TCRdb's copy keeps in-frame clones and lacks some. Here the sample spans 50,000 or so clones, about 76% being singletons. Sequences were obtained from peripheral blood. The receptor source for this set is a human donor with active or convalescent COVID-19. The donor label of this sample is uncertain.

The CDR3 here is CASGAGSNQPQHF. The CDR3, as DNA: TGTGCTAGTGGAGCGGGCAGCAATCAGCCCCAGCATTTT. The J gene is TRBJ1-5, the V gene TRBV12-5; no clear D. The CDR3 sequence is 13 residues long. Trimming shortened V by 6 bases and J by 1 base, and 7 bases separated the two germline ends. Germline values: CDR1 LGHNT, CDR2 FRNRAP.

The V gene is TRBV10-3, the J gene TRBJ1-2, with D possibly being TRBD1 (5 bases). The germline V gene encodes CDR1 ENHRY and CDR2 SYGVKD. The CDR3 is 13 residues long. V was clipped by 11 bases and J by 4 bases, with 17 bases between them. DNA for the CDR3: TGTGCCCACGGGGGGAGCGGGCTCTATGGCTACACCTTC. Amino acid sequence: CAHGGSGLYGYTF.

The chain links TRBV7-2 to TRBJ2-7, with a tentative D call TRBD1 (5 bases). CDR1 and CDR2 from the germline V gene are SGHTA and FQGNSA. The CDR3 loop spans 13 amino acids. Trimming cost V 6 bases and J 3 bases, with 12 bases left between them. The CDR3 loop is CASSQTQGYEQYF. CDR3 nucleotide sequence: TGTGCCAGCAGTCAAACCCAGGGCTACGAGCAGTACTTC.

The chain employs TRBV18 and TRBJ1-5; D call uncertain. V lost 8 bases to trimming and J lost 0 bases, with 5 bases between them. CDR3 length: 12 residues. Germline V gene sequence: CDR1 KGHSH, CDR2 LQKENI. Here the CDR3 reads CASVGSNQPQHF. The CDR3 nucleotides are TGTGCCAGCGTCGGTAGCAATCAGCCCCAGCATTTT.

This clone turned up a few times. This chain uses TRBV7-2 with TRBJ2-2; D gene unclear. V was trimmed by 3 bases and J by 1 base, leaving 6 bases between them. Germline V lookup: CDR1 SGHTA, CDR2 FQGNSA. This CDR3 spans 14 amino acids. This CDR3 reads CASSLYLNTGELFF. DNA of the CDR3: TGTGCCAGCAGCTTGTATTTGAACACCGGGGAGCTGTTTTTT.

This clone has a single count. The rearrangement uses TRBV28 and TRBJ2-7, with a tentative D call TRBD2 (6 bases). Trimming left V 9 bases short and J 2 bases short, with 23 bases between. This CDR3 region has 16 residues. The germline gives CDR1 MDHEN, CDR2 SYDVKM. As DNA, the CDR3 is TGTGCCAGTCATGACGGGAGCGGTGCCGTGGCCTACGAGCAGTACTTC. Translation: CASHDGSGAVAYEQYF.

CDR3 loop: CASSLAGGDTQYF. DNA of the CDR3: TGTGCCAGCAGCTTGGCAGGGGGAGATACGCAGTATTTT. V is TRBV5-4 and J is TRBJ2-3; 7 bases align to TRBD1. Germline V gene lookup returns CDR1 SGHNT and CDR2 YYREEE (reference sequence). The CDR3 extends over 13 amino acids. Trimming at V came to 0 bases and at J to 5 bases, leaving 0 bases not matched to a gene.

This clone was picked up a small number of times. This rearrangement joins TRBV27 to TRBJ1-2; D gene uncertain. The V and J ends lost 4 bases and 0 bases respectively, with 12 bases between them. The V gene's germline CDR1 is MNHEY and CDR2 SMNVEV (reference sequence). This CDR3 comprises 15 residues. CDR3 protein: CASSYGPRANYGYTF. Here the CDR3 DNA reads TGTGCCAGCAGTTATGGGCCCCGAGCTAACTATGGCTACACCTTC.

This chain links TRBV2 with TRBJ1-3; D gene unclear. CDR3 size: 15 residues. In germline, CDR1 is SNHLY, CDR2 FYNNEI. V lost 7 bases and J lost 0, with 13 bases in between. CDR3 sequence: CASTPGHSSGNTIYF. The CDR3 bases are TGTGCCAGCACCCCTGGGCATTCCTCTGGAAACACCATATATTTT.

CDR3 DNA sequence: TGTGCCAGCAGCAAATATCGGGGATGGGAGACCCAGTACTTC. It specifies CASSKYRGWETQYF. This chain joins TRBV21-1 and TRBJ2-5; the D segment call TRBD2 is taken from the table without a DNA check. TRBV21-1 is a pseudogene locus. The CDR3 is 14 amino acids.

The J gene is TRBJ2-3, the V gene TRBV28; 9 bases agree with TRBD1. The germline CDR1 and CDR2 sequences are MDHEN and SYDVKM. The CDR3 runs 16 residues. The junction had 9 bases not matched to a gene; V was cut back by 7 bases and J by 1 base. CDR3 DNA: TGTGCCAGCACCTACCCCGGGGACAGGGGCACAGATACGCAGTATTTT. Amino acids: CASTYPGDRGTDTQYF.

V and J are TRBV27 and TRBJ1-2, with TRBD1 matching over 10 bases. The V segment lost 2 bases and the J segment 8 bases; nucleotides outside the gene matches: 2. CDR3 length equals 13 residues. Germline CDR1 reads MNHEY; CDR2 reads SMNVEV (reference sequence). The CDR3 coding sequence is TGTGCCAGCAGTTTAGACAGGGGGCGGGGCTACACCTTC. Amino acid sequence: CASSLDRGRGYTF.

This clone has only a few counts. This chain joins TRBV5-6 and TRBJ1-2; no firm D call. CDR3 length equals 11 residues. V was trimmed by 0 bases and J by 7 bases, leaving 4 bases between them. Germline CDR1 and CDR2: SGHDT and YYEEEE. CDR3 amino acids: CASSLDSGYTF. The CDR3 region has the DNA TGTGCCAGCAGCTTGGACAGTGGCTACACCTTC.

This chain uses TRBV11-3 with TRBJ1-4; D perhaps matches TRBD1 (6 bases). V dropped 5 bases and J dropped 2 bases, with 18 bases sitting between them. The germline V gene encodes CDR1 SGHNT and CDR2 YENEEA. CDR3 length: 17 amino acids. CDR3 residues: CASSGGAKSGTNEKLFF. Written as DNA, the CDR3 is TGTGCCAGCAGCGGGGGGGCGAAAAGTGGGACTAATGAAAAACTGTTTTTT. Complete variable domain (other parts from reference TRBV11-3 and TRBJ1-4): EAGVVQSPRYKIIEKKQPVAFWCNPISGHNTLYWYLQNLGQGPELLIRYENEEAVDDSQLPKDRFSAERLKGVDSTLKIQPAELGDSAVYLCASSGGAKSGTNEKLFFGSGTQLSVL.

This clone has a count of ten or more. This chain links TRBV3-1 (or the pseudogene TRBV3-2) with TRBJ2-2; D gene ambiguous. Trimming took 0 bases from V and 6 from J, leaving 8 bases between them. CDR1 is LGHDT and CDR2 is YNNKEL in the germline V gene (reference sequence). The CDR3 runs to 14 residues. This CDR3 is CASSQDTGAGELFF. The CDR3 DNA follows: TGTGCCAGCAGCCAAGACACGGGTGCCGGGGAGCTGTTTTTT.

V usage is TRBV4-1 and J usage is TRBJ2-6; D perhaps matches TRBD1 (5 bases). The CDR3 has 17 residues. V was cut by 1 base and J by 0 bases, with 10 bases left in between. CDR1 is MGHRA, CDR2 YSYEKL, per germline. CDR3 nucleotides: TGCGCCAGCAGCCAAGGGACATCCAACTCTGGGGCCAACGTCCTGACTTTC. Encoded protein: CASSQGTSNSGANVLTF.

The CDR3 region has the DNA TGTGCCAGCAGGCTATATCGGCAGCCCCAGCATTTT. Translated, it gives CASRLYRQPQHF. This rearrangement joins TRBV28 to TRBJ1-5, with D uncertain. Germline loops: CDR1 MDHEN, CDR2 SYDVKM. The V end lost 6 bases, the J end lost 7 bases, and 10 bases lay between the germline ends. The CDR3 extends over 12 amino acids.

The rearrangement uses TRBV7-9 and TRBJ1-6; no clear D gene. With 5 bases removed from V and 8 bases from J, the gap between germline ends came to 19 bases. The germline CDR1 and CDR2 sequences are SEHNR and FQNEAQ (reference sequence). The CDR3 is made up of 16 amino acids. The CDR3 sequence: CASSGLSSQLDSPLHF. The CDR3, as DNA: TGTGCCAGCAGCGGACTTAGTTCACAGCTAGATTCACCCCTCCACTTT.

The gene calls are TRBV25-1 and TRBJ1-2; D unclear. The CDR3 extends over 14 amino acids. Germline V CDR1 and CDR2: MGHDK, SYGVNS. Trimming took 4 bases from V and 2 from J, leaving 11 bases between them. CDR3 sequence reads: CASSGESGNYGYTF. CDR3 nucleotide sequence: TGTGCCAGCAGTGGTGAGAGCGGAAACTATGGCTACACCTTC.

This sequence joins TRBV6-5 and TRBJ2-1; 7 bases are a match to TRBD2. After removal of 6 bases from V and 11 bases from J, the junction contained 4 bases not matched to a gene. The CDR3 runs 11 residues. The germline gives CDR1 MNHEY, CDR2 SVGAGI. The CDR3 DNA sequence: TGTGCCAGCAGCTTAGGGACTAAGCAGTTCTTC. Encoded protein: CASSLGTKQFF.